This TCR beta chain was recorded in a study of T cells in Graves' hyperthyroidism and ophthalmopathy. The TCR beta CDR3 regions underwent amplification using RNA transcripts as the source. TCR CDR3 regions were first amplified by RT-PCR with HTBI primers. A single record per CDR3 protein comes from TCRdb applying MiXCR to the multiplex PCR reads. The sample shows around 300,000 distinct CDR3 sequences, about an eighth of them seen only once. Stable Graves' hyperthyroidism meant no ophthalmopathy progression within 18 months. The study enrolled patients aged 18 to 65 with newly diagnosed hyperthyroidism of under 2 months' duration. Fresh peripheral blood, 8 to 10 ml, was the source of the PBMCs. The CDR3 runs 15 residues. CDR1 MDHEN and CDR2 SYDVKM come from the germline V gene. The germline V and J ends were trimmed by 8 bases and 5 bases, with 18 bases remaining between them. The table lists this clonotype with a few counts.

The sequenced material came from blood. The TCR comes from a middle-aged woman with Graves' hyperthyroidism. The chain combines TRBV28 with TRBJ1-4; D unresolved. The CDR3 protein is CASGSYSRRNEKLFF. The CDR3 DNA reads as TGTGCCAGCGGCTCATACTCAAGAAGGAATGAAAAACTGTTTTTT.